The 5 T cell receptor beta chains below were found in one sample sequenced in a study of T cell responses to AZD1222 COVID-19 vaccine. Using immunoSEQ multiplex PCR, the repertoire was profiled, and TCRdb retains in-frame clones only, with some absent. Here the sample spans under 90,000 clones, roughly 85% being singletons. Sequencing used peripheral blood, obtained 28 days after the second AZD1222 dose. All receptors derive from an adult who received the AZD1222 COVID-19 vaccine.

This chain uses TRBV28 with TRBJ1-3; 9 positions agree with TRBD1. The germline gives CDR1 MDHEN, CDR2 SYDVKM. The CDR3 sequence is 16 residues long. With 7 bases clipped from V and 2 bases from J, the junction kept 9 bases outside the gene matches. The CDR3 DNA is TGTGCCAGCACGGGACAGGGATTCGTGGCTGGAAACACCATATATTTT. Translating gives CASTGQGFVAGNTIYF. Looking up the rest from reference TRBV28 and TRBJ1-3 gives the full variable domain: DVKVTQSSRYLVKRTGEKVFLECVQDMDHENMFWYRQDPGLGLRLIYFSYDVKMKEKGDIPEGYSVSREKKERFSLILESASTNQTSMYLCASTGQGFVAGNTIYFGEGSWLTVV.

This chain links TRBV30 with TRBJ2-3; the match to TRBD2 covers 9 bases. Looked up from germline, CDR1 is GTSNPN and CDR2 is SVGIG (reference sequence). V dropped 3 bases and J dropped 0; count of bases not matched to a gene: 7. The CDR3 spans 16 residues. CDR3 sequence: CAWSPGLALSTDTQYF. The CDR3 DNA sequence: TGTGCCTGGAGCCCAGGACTAGCGCTGAGCACAGATACGCAGTATTTT.

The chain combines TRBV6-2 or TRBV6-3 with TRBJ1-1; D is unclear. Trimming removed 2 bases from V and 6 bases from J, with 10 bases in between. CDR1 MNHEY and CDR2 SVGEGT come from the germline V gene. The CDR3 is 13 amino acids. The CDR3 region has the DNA TGTGCCAGCAGTTACCTTTGGTCAGCTGAAGCTTTCTTT. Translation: CASSYLWSAEAFF.

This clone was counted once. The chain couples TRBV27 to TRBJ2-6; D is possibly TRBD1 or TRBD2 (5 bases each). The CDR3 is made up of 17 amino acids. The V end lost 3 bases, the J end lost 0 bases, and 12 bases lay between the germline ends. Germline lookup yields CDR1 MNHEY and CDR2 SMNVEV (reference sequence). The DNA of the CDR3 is TGTGCCAGCAGTTTCAGGGACCTGGTCTCTGGGGCCAACGTCCTGACTTTC. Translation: CASSFRDLVSGANVLTF.

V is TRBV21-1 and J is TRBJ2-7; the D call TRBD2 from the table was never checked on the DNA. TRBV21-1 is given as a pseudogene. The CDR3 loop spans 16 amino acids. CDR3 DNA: TGTGCCAGCAGCAAAGCGCCGAATCTACTCGCCCACGAGCAGTACTTC. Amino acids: CASSKAPNLLAHEQYF.